This entry concerns a single TCR beta chain. Which antigen it targets is not known. One base away there is no much larger clone; base qualities are not given. This sample is part of a study of shared clonotypes between healthy human individuals (dated by TCRdb to the early 2020s). A note on the overall study: The cohort included three men and a couple of women between 18 and 49 years of age. The study deeply sequenced blood TCR repertoires of about 5 healthy adults to estimate repertoire size and the extent of clonotype sharing between individuals. Each donor's leukapheresis produced roughly between roughly 0.9 and 9 billion PBMCs. To increase sequencing depth and limit assay-specific biases, TCR repertoire library preparation and sequencing were carried out by different laboratories using diverse techniques. For each donor, CD4 naive and CD4 memory were each given three plates, CD8 naive was given two plates, and CD8 memory was given one plate.

The full study reports these points: Because the study included a small number of donors, the genetic and exposure-history diversity represented was limited. Even with the large sequencing depth, rarefaction of the sorted-subset datasets indicated that sequencing was incomplete. When a handful of donors were compared, the shared fraction of clonotypes was 5% to 6.5% for naive CD4, over 3% for naive CD8, 2% to 2.5% for memory CD4, and 0.4% for memory CD8. Naive subsets generally had larger estimated clonotype richness than memory subsets did. Pairwise subsampling led to the expectation that sequencing depth would affect the degree of clonotype sharing among donors. Compared with non-shared clonotypes, the clonotypes found in all four sorted-subset donors had higher generation probabilities. Sampling was restricted to blood, and TCR repertoires in tissues likely differ from the TCR repertoires found in blood.

The donors were healthy, HIV-negative adults who had no recently reported acute infections or vaccinations. Every donor was a Caucasian adult living in Nashville, Tennessee, USA. CD8 memory samples combined magnetically selected CD45RO+ cells with CCR7-negative CD45RA+ effector memory (TemRA) cells. Blood was collected by leukapheresis, and PBMCs were isolated by Ficoll-Histopaque density gradient centrifugation and then cryopreserved in liquid nitrogen vapor phase. Purity and quantity of every magnetically sorted T cell population were checked by analytical flow cytometry. Each sorted fraction had its genomic DNA isolated and then quantified by UV absorbance on a Nanodrop 2000c. TCR CDR3 regions were amplified from genomic DNA by multiplex PCR using the deep immunoSEQ assay. For each cell subset, the extracted genomic DNA was distributed evenly across all wells of several immunoSEQ 96-well plates, and each plate served as one replicate. For sorted subsets, about 200 ng genomic DNA, equal to 25,000 to 35,000 T cell genomes, was loaded into each replicate PCR. Purified libraries were measured with a Qubit 3.0 fluorometer, size-checked on a Bioanalyzer 2100, and measured again with the KAPA Library Quantification kit. Every immunoSEQ 96-well plate was sequenced on a separate single-read 150-cycle Illumina NextSeq 550 flow cell. In the paper's pipeline: Because the immunoSEQ output included only junctional sequences and no quality scores, the filtering could not be the same as the filtering used for full-length reads. Sequences were annotated with PyIR, a Python wrapper for IgBLAST v1.9, using IMGT germline references to assign V/J genes and CDR3. Reads with weak V/J assignments (E-value above 1e-6), missing CDR3, stop codons, out-of-frame junctions, or ambiguous translated residues were removed. V3J clonotypes were defined as sequences sharing the same inferred V gene, J gene, and CDR3 amino acid sequence. The percentage overlap between two repertoires was calculated by dividing the number of shared unique clonotypes by the size of the smaller repertoire. Richness of each repertoire was evaluated using RTK rarefaction, the Chao1 estimator, and Recon v2.1 estimates of unobserved clonotypes. Generation probabilities for all TCRbeta clonotypes obtained by the gDNA method from a few donors were computed using OLGA. TCRdb carries this immuneACCESS record with in-frame sequences only. Its versions omit some clonotypes, under half of them owing to an unresolved V gene in the studies checked, with the rest unexplained. Clone size and V and J calls were adopted from that table, with D and trimming inferred from the DNA. This sample comprises approximately 88,000 clones, over 60% of them detected only once. Approximately 55% of the sample belongs to the ten largest clones.

Source material: memory CD8+ T cells sorted from blood. The cell subset or site label corresponds to: CD45RO+ cells pooled with CCR7-negative TemRA cells. The TCR sequence derives from a man aged 25 to 45 in good health.

CDR3 reads: CASTGLAGGIYGEQFF. The bases are TGTGCCAGCACCGGACTAGCGGGAGGAATTTACGGTGAGCAGTTCTTC. This receptor chain uses TRBV27 and TRBJ2-1, and TRBD2 matches 14 of the central bases. Inclusive of the bounding cysteine and phenylalanine, the CDR3 is 16 residues long. Only the CDR3 portion is preserved as DNA: 48 bases, with reading frame beginning at the first base. At the junction V is shortened by 7 bases and J by 9 bases; bases outside the gene matches: 11. Looking up the germline V gene (reference sequence) yields CDR1 MNHEY and CDR2 SMNVEV.